Below, 9 T cell receptor beta chains from the same sample are listed, as sequenced in a study of blood T cell repertoires in COVID-19. Some clones are missing from TCRdb's copy, which holds only in-frame ones; the method was immunoSEQ multiplex PCR. The data contain some 240,000 clones, approximately 85% of them singletons. The source material was PBMCs or T cells enriched from blood (not recorded which). These receptors originate from a woman aged 45-65 years who had been exposed to COVID-19.

This clone has ten or more counts. Other DNA sequences in the same sample also yield this CDR3. The CDR3 region is CASSLSKGGYEQYF. CDR3 bases: TGTGCCAGCAGTTTATCCAAAGGAGGCTACGAGCAGTACTTC. The V and J genes are TRBV27 and TRBJ2-7; possibly TRBD2 for D (5 bases). Germline V lookup: CDR1 MNHEY, CDR2 SMNVEV (reference sequence). CDR3 length: 14 residues. V was shortened by 0 bases and J by 3 bases, with 9 bases between the two germline ends.

This chain uses TRBV5-6 with TRBJ2-7; 7 nucleotides align to TRBD1. Trimming took 0 bases from V and 4 from J; bases not matched to a gene: 10. The CDR3 has 16 amino acids. Germline lookup yields CDR1 SGHDT and CDR2 YYEEEE. CDR3 sequence reads: CASSLAAGGRFYEQYF. CDR3 in DNA: TGTGCCAGCAGCTTGGCCGCAGGGGGTCGGTTTTACGAGCAGTACTTC.

The CDR3 spells CASSQEGSGGAYEQYF. The CDR3 nucleotides read TGTGCCAGCAGCCAAGAGGGAAGCGGGGGGGCCTACGAGCAGTACTTC. The V and J genes are TRBV4-2 and TRBJ2-7; TRBD2 agrees at 10 bases. The germline V gene has CDR1 LGHNA and CDR2 YNFKEQ. With V trimmed by 0 bases and J by 2 bases, 4 bases remained unmatched. The CDR3 totals 16 residues.

V gene TRBV30 combines with J gene TRBJ2-2; TRBD2 aligns across 11 bases. Looked up from germline, CDR1 is GTSNPN and CDR2 is SVGIG (reference sequence). There are 16 residues in the CDR3. The trim removed 3 bases at V and 5 bases at J, leaving 8 bases unmatched. DNA of the CDR3: TGTGCCTGGAGCCAACCCGGGACTAGCGGAACCGGGGAGCTGTTTTTT. Its protein product is CAWSQPGTSGTGELFF.

The V and J genes are TRBV5-8 and TRBJ1-1; 7 nucleotides match TRBD1. The CDR3 has 16 amino acids. Germline trimming cut 0 bases from V and 1 base from J; bases unmatched to any gene: 6. Germline V gene sequence: CDR1 SGHTS, CDR2 YDEGEE. The CDR3 DNA follows: TGTGCCAGCAGCTTGGCGAACAGGGGCGGGAACACTGAAGCTTTCTTT. Amino acids: CASSLANRGGNTEAFF.

The chain recombines TRBV19 with TRBJ2-7; D gene ambiguous. CDR1 and CDR2 from the germline V gene are LNHDA and SQIVND (reference sequence). V lost 1 base and J lost 3, with 7 bases in between. This CDR3 region has 13 residues. CDR3 region: CASSIGANYEQYF. CDR3 nucleotides: TGTGCCAGTAGTATAGGAGCGAACTACGAGCAGTACTTC.

The chain employs TRBV24-1 and TRBJ2-2, with TRBD1 matching over 9 bases. This CDR3 is 16 amino acids long. Germline assignment: CDR1 KGHDR and CDR2 SFDVKD. J was trimmed by 4 bases and V by 3 bases; bases with no gene match: 5. CDR3 coding DNA: TGTGCCACCAGTGATCCCGGGACAGGGCCCACCGGGGAGCTGTTTTTT. Its translation: CATSDPGTGPTGELFF.

Here the CDR3 DNA reads TGTGCCAGTAGTCCACCCTCGGTCGGCCCGGGGGGCTACACCTTC. It translates to CASSPPSVGPGGYTF. The chain carries TRBV19 and TRBJ1-2; the D is unclear. CDR3 size: 15 residues. Trimming removed 5 bases from V and 8 bases from J, with 21 bases in between. The germline CDR1 and CDR2 sequences are LNHDA and SQIVND (reference sequence). Full variable domain (rest looked up from reference TRBV19 and TRBJ1-2): DGGITQSPKYLFRKEGQNVTLSCEQNLNHDAMYWYRQDPGQGLRLIYYSQIVNDFQKGDIAEGYSVSREKKESFPLTVTSAQKNPTAFYLCASSPPSVGPGGYTFGSGTRLTVV.

The chain employs TRBV27 and TRBJ2-1; 7 nucleotides line up with TRBD2. Trimming at V came to 3 bases and at J to 4 bases, leaving 3 bases not matched to a gene. The CDR3 runs to 14 residues. The germline V gene has CDR1 MNHEY and CDR2 SMNVEV (reference sequence). CDR3 DNA sequence: TGTGCCAGCAGTTTGGGAGGGTTATACAATGAGCAGTTCTTC. Translating gives CASSLGGLYNEQFF.